The rows below give T cell receptor beta chains drawn from one sample of a study of shared clonotypes between healthy human individuals. Profiled with immunoSEQ multiplex PCR; TCRdb holds only in-frame clones, not every one. The table includes 740,000 or so clones, around 78% detected once. The specimen was memory CD4+ T cells sorted from blood. The receptors originated from a woman aged 30 to 39 in good health. CDR3s include the opening cysteine and the closing phenylalanine or tryptophan. D genes are given only for firm matches. Size values are once, few and many counts, or a class for expanded clones, and some rows have none.

J gene | V gene | clone size | D gene | CDR3 protein | CDR3 DNA
TRBJ2-7 | TRBV7-8 | few | NA | CASSLGGASRNKEQYF | TGTGCCAGCAGCCTGGGGGGGGCTAGCCGGAATAAAGAGCAGTACTTC
TRBJ2-3 | TRBV19 | few | TRBD1 | CASTHRGLSTDTQYF | TGTGCCAGTACCCACAGGGGGCTAAGCACAGATACGCAGTATTTT
TRBJ2-7 | TRBV30 | NA | NA | CAWSPVSTREQYF | TGTGCCTGGAGTCCCGTTTCAACTAGGGAGCAGTACTTC
TRBJ2-5 | TRBV5-5 | NA | TRBD1 | CASSLEGTGGETQYF | TGTGCCAGCAGCTTGGAAGGGACAGGGGGAGAGACCCAGTACTTC
TRBJ1-1 | TRBV5-1 | NA | NA | CASSPGFGHTEAFF | TGCGCCAGCAGCCCGGGATTCGGTCACACTGAAGCTTTCTTT
TRBJ2-5 | TRBV7-6 | NA | NA | CASTTSFSSGETQYF | TGTGCCAGCACCACTAGTTTCAGTTCGGGAGAGACCCAGTACTTC
TRBJ1-1 | TRBV18 | NA | NA | CASSLQGNTEAFF | TGTGCCAGCTCACTCCAGGGGAACACTGAAGCTTTCTTT
TRBJ1-4 | TRBV25-1 | once | NA | CASSDTGLNEKLFF | TGTGCCAGCAGTGATACGGGGCTCAATGAAAAACTGTTTTTT
TRBJ2-6 | TRBV15 | NA | NA | CATRESGANVLTF | TGTGCCACCCGGGAGTCTGGGGCCAACGTCCTGACTTTC
TRBJ1-4 | TRBV28 | NA | NA | CASRSGTTNEKLFF | TGTGCCAGCAGGTCGGGGACAACTAATGAAAAACTGTTTTTT
TRBJ2-2 | TRBV7-8 | NA | NA | CASSLRLGPGELFF | TGTGCCAGCAGCCTCCGTTTGGGCCCCGGGGAGCTGTTTTTT
TRBJ1-4 | TRBV4-3 | NA | NA | CASSQVNMGFATNEKLFF | TGCGCCAGCAGCCAAGTCAATATGGGTTTTGCAACTAATGAAAAACTGTTTTTT
TRBJ1-3 | TRBV6-6 | NA | NA | CASSYSGQGRNTIYF | TGTGCCAGCAGTTACTCAGGTCAGGGCCGAAACACCATATATTTT
TRBJ1-1 | TRBV5-3 | NA | NA | CARSLYRETNTEAFF | TGTGCCAGAAGCTTGTACAGGGAGACGAACACTGAAGCTTTCTTT
TRBJ2-7 | TRBV5-1 | NA | NA | CASSFDVVDYEQYF | TGCGCCAGCAGCTTCGACGTTGTGGACTACGAGCAGTACTTC
TRBJ1-5 | TRBV28 | few | TRBD1 | CASSWYKTYRGSNQPQHF | TGTGCCAGCAGCTGGTACAAGACTTACAGGGGGTCCAATCAGCCCCAGCATTTT
TRBJ1-1 | TRBV19 | NA | TRBD1 | CASSMIGDRLNTEAFF | TGTGCCAGTAGTATGATAGGGGACAGGCTCAACACTGAAGCTTTCTTT
TRBJ1-1 | TRBV6-5 | NA | NA | CASSTRADNTEAFF | TGTGCCAGCAGTACCAGAGCAGATAACACTGAAGCTTTCTTT
TRBJ1-1 | TRBV18 | few | NA | CASSPQSTEAFF | TGTGCCAGCTCACCCCAGTCCACTGAAGCTTTCTTT
TRBJ1-5 | TRBV10-3 | few | NA | CAISEEGNQPQHF | TGTGCCATCAGTGAAGAGGGCAATCAGCCCCAGCATTTT
TRBJ2-1 | TRBV20-1 | NA | NA | CSADKDTEQFF | TGCAGTGCTGACAAAGATACTGAGCAGTTCTTC
TRBJ1-5 | TRBV2 | NA | NA | CASSDRVFSNQPQHF | TGTGCCAGCAGTGACAGGGTGTTTAGCAATCAGCCCCAGCATTTT
TRBJ2-5 | TRBV11-2 | NA | TRBD2 | CASSPSSGSETQYF | TGTGCCAGCAGCCCCTCTAGCGGGAGTGAGACCCAGTACTTC
TRBJ2-3 | TRBV5-6 | NA | NA | CASSMADTQYF | TGTGCCAGCAGCATGGCAGATACGCAGTATTTT
TRBJ2-2 | TRBV4-1 | NA | TRBD2 | CASSQGLAGGLADTGELFF | TGCGCCAGCAGCCAAGGACTAGCGGGTGGCCTGGCCGACACCGGGGAGCTGTTTTTT